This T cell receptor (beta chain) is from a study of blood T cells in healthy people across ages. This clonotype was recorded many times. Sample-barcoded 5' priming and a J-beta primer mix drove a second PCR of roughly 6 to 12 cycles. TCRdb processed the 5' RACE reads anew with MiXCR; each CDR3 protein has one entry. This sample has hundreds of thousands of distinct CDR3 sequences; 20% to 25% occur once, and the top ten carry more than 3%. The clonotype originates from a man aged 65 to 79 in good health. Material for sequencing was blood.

This CDR3 reads CASSVEVRETQYF. In DNA, the CDR3 is TGTGCCAGCAGTGTGGAGGTCCGGGAGACCCAGTACTTC. The rearrangement joins TRBV28 to TRBJ2-5; a weak D match, TRBD2 (5 bases). V lost 5 bases to trimming and J lost 5 bases, with 12 bases between them. Germline V gene lookup returns CDR1 MDHEN and CDR2 SYDVKM. The CDR3 length is 13 residues.